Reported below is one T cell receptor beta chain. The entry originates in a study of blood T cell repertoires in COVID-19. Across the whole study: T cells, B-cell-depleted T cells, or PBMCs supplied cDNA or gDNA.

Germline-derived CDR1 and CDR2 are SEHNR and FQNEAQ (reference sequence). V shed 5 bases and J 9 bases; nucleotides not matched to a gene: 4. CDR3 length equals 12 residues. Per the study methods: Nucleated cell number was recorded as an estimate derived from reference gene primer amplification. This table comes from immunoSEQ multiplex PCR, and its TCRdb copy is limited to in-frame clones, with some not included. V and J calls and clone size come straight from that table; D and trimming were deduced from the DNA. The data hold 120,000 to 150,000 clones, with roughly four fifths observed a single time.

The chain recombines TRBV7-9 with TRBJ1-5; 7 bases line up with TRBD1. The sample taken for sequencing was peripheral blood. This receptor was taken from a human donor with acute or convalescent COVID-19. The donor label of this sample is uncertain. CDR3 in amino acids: CASSTGAGPQHF. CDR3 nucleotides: TGTGCCAGCAGCACAGGGGCAGGGCCCCAGCATTTT.